The clone carrying this T cell receptor (beta chain) was counted once. This entry belongs to a study of T cell changes during pregnancy in multiple sclerosis. Some clones are missing from TCRdb's copy, which holds only in-frame ones; the method was immunoSEQ multiplex PCR. The repertoire holds roughly 90,000 clones, with 80% to 95% as singletons. Germline V gene data show CDR1 as LNHNV and CDR2 as YYDKDF (reference sequence). The CDR3 spans 12 residues. V shed 4 bases and J shed 3 bases, with 7 bases lying between them. This chain joins TRBV15 and TRBJ2-7; possible D gene TRBD1, 6 bases. This specimen consisted of peripheral blood, obtained before pregnancy. This clonotype was sampled from a female donor with multiple sclerosis, enrolled in a pregnancy study. The CDR3 loop reads CATSTDSYEQYF. The CDR3 coding sequence is TGTGCCACCAGCACGGACAGCTACGAGCAGTACTTC.